The 8 T cell receptor beta chains given below trace back to one sample, sequenced in a study of T-cell memory formation after mild COVID-19. TCRdb reprocessed the 5' RACE reads with MiXCR, giving one entry per CDR3 protein. The sample has about 84,000 distinct CDR3 sequences, approximately 15% seen once. Sequencing used PBMCs or a T cell subset sorted from them (not recorded which). The source of these receptors is an adult woman who had mild COVID-19 (a few samples of this study predate the infection). Cell type and time point are not known.

This chain links TRBV7-9 with TRBJ2-7, with a possible D match to TRBD1 (6 bases). The germline V gene has CDR1 SEHNR and CDR2 FQNEAQ (reference sequence). Trimming stripped 5 bases from V and 2 bases from J, with 13 bases between. The CDR3 totals 14 residues. CDR3 DNA: TGTGCCAGCAGCCGAAACGACAGGACCTACGAGCAGTACTTC. This translates into CASSRNDRTYEQYF.

This clonotype was picked up a small number of times. The rearrangement joins TRBV28 to TRBJ1-5, with 7 nucleotides matching TRBD1. The V and J ends lost 6 bases and 7 bases, in that order; junction bases with no gene match: 9. The CDR3 totals 14 residues. Germline V CDR1 and CDR2: MDHEN, SYDVKM. The CDR3 reads CASRVRQGRQPQHF. In nucleotides, the CDR3 is TGTGCCAGCAGAGTCAGACAGGGCAGGCAGCCCCAGCATTTT.

This clonotype has more than one count but fewer than ten. V and J are TRBV24-1 and TRBJ1-1; D ambiguous. This CDR3 has 12 amino acids. Deletions cut 6 bases from V and 0 bases from J, with 4 bases between. Germline assignment: CDR1 KGHDR and CDR2 SFDVKD. The CDR3 DNA reads as TGTGCCACCAGTCACATGAACACTGAAGCTTTCTTT. Translation gives CATSHMNTEAFF.

The chain carries TRBV7-9 and TRBJ2-1; TRBD2 might be the D (5 bases). V shed 5 bases and J shed 0 bases, with 14 bases lying between them. From germline, CDR1 is SEHNR and CDR2 FQNEAQ (reference sequence). CDR3 length: 16 residues. The CDR3 sequence: CASSPPVEVSYNEQFF. CDR3 sequence (DNA): TGTGCCAGCAGCCCGCCGGTGGAGGTCTCCTACAATGAGCAGTTCTTC.

This clonotype was observed a handful of times. The rearrangement links TRBV11-3 to TRBJ2-1; D is ambiguous. V lost 8 bases to trimming and J lost 2 bases, with 10 bases between them. CDR3 length: 13 amino acids. The germline gives CDR1 SGHNT, CDR2 YENEEA. Written as DNA, the CDR3 is TGTGCCAGCTCGGGTCACACCTACAATGAGCAGTTCTTC. It codes for CASSGHTYNEQFF. The complete variable domain, with remaining parts taken from reference TRBV11-3 and TRBJ2-1, reads EAGVVQSPRYKIIEKKQPVAFWCNPISGHNTLYWYLQNLGQGPELLIRYENEEAVDDSQLPKDRFSAERLKGVDSTLKIQPAELGDSAVYLCASSGHTYNEQFFGPGTRLTVL.

This clonotype has only a few counts. The chain joins TRBV29-1 to TRBJ2-7, with 10 bases lining up with TRBD1. The V segment lost 6 bases and the J segment 5 bases; nucleotides outside the gene matches: 7. The CDR3 has 13 amino acids. Germline V lookup: CDR1 SQVTM, CDR2 ANQGSEA. In DNA, the CDR3 is TGCAGCGTGATTCCCGGGACAGGGGACGAGCAGTACTTC. It translates to CSVIPGTGDEQYF.

A few counts support this clonotype. This sequence joins TRBV28 and TRBJ2-5; D might be TRBD1 or TRBD2, each matching 5 bases. V shed 4 bases and J shed 4 bases, with 22 bases lying between them. Germline-derived CDR1 and CDR2 are MDHEN and SYDVKM. The CDR3 is made up of 17 amino acids. CDR3 in amino acids: CASSSSLGVRAPETQYF. The CDR3 nucleotides read TGTGCCAGCAGTTCCTCCCTGGGGGTCAGGGCGCCAGAGACCCAGTACTTC.

This clonotype was observed a handful of times. The gene calls are TRBV3-1 and TRBJ1-1; weak D call: TRBD1 (5 bases). Trimming pared 2 bases from V and 5 bases from J, leaving 6 bases between. Germline-derived CDR1 and CDR2 are LGHDT and YNNKEL (reference sequence). This CDR3 comprises 12 residues. This CDR3 reads CASSQTGTEAFF. CDR3 DNA sequence: TGTGCCAGCAGCCAAACAGGTACTGAAGCTTTCTTT.